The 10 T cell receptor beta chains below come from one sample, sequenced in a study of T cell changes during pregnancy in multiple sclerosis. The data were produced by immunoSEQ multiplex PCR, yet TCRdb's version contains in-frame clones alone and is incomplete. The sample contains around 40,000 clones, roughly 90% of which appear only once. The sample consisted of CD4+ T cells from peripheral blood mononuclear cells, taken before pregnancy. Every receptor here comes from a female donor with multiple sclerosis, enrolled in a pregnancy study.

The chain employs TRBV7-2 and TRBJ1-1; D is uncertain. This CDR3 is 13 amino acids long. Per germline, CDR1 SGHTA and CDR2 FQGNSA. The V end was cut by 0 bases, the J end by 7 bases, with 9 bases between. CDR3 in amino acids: CASSLARHSEAFF. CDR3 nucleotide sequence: TGTGCCAGCAGCTTAGCCCGCCACAGTGAAGCTTTCTTT.

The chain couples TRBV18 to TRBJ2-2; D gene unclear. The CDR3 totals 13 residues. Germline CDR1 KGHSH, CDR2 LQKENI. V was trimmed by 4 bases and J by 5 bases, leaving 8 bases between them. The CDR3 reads CASSLPLTGELFF. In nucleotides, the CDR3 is TGTGCCAGCTCACTCCCACTGACCGGGGAGCTGTTTTTT.

For the CDR3, the DNA is TGTGCCAGCAGCTTAGCGCGTCAGGGTGGAAAAGGTGGCTACACCTTC. Protein product: CASSLARQGGKGGYTF. This rearrangement joins TRBV7-9 to TRBJ1-2; a weak D match, TRBD1 (5 bases). Trimming left V 0 bases short and J 7 bases short, with 18 bases between. This CDR3 has 16 amino acids. The germline CDR1 and CDR2 sequences are SEHNR and FQNEAQ (reference sequence).

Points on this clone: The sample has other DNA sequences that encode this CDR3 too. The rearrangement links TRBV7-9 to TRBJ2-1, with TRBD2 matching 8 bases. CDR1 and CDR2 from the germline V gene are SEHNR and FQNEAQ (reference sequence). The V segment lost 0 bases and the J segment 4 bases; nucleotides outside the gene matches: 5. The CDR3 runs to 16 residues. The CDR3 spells CASSLALAGTYNEQFF. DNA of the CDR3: TGTGCCAGCAGCTTAGCATTAGCGGGGACATACAATGAGCAGTTCTTC.

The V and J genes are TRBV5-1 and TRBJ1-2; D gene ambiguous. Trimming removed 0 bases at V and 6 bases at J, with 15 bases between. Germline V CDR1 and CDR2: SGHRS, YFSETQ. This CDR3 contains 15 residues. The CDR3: CASSLGPPSLDGYTF. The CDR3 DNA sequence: TGCGCCAGCAGCTTGGGCCCCCCGAGTCTTGATGGCTACACCTTC.

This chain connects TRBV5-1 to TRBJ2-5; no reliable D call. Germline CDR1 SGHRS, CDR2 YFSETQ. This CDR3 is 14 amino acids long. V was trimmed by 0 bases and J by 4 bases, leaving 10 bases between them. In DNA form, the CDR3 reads TGCGCCAGCAGCTTGGGTTCAGGCCGAGAGACCCAGTACTTC. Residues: CASSLGSGRETQYF. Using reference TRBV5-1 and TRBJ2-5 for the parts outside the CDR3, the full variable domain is KAGVTQTPRYLIKTRGQQVTLSCSPISGHRSVSWYQQTPGQGLQFLFEYFSETQRNKGNFPGRFSGRQFSNSRSEMNVSTLELGDSALYLCASSLGSGRETQYFGPGTRLLVL.

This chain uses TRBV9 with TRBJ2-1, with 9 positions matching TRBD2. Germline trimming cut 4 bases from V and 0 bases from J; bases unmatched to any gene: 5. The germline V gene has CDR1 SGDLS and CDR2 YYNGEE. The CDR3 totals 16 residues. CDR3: CASSRGGVGSYNEQFF. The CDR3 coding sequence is TGTGCCAGCAGCCGCGGGGGGGTGGGCTCCTACAATGAGCAGTTCTTC.

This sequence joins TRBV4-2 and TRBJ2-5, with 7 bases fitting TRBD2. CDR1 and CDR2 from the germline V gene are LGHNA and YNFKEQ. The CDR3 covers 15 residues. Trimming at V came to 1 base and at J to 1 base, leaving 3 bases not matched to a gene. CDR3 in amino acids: CASSQGRGTQETQYF. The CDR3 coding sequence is TGTGCCAGCAGCCAAGGGCGGGGGACCCAAGAGACCCAGTACTTC.

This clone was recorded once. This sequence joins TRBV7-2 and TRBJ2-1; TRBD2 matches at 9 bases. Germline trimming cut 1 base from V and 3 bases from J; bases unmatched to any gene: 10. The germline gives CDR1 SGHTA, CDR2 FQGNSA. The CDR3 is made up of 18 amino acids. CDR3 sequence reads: CASSLGLRGAGGYNEQFF. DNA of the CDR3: TGTGCCAGCAGCTTAGGGCTCAGGGGAGCGGGGGGCTACAATGAGCAGTTCTTC.

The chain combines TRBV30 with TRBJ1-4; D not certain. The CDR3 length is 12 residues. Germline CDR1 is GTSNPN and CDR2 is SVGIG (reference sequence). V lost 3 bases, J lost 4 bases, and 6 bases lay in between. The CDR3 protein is CAWSTGNEKLFF. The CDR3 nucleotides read TGTGCCTGGAGCACGGGTAATGAAAAACTGTTTTTT.